Shown below are 28 T cell receptor beta chains from a single sample sequenced in a study of T cells in women clearing cervical HPV infection. Clones were read by immunoSEQ multiplex PCR, and TCRdb kept only the in-frame ones, dropping some. The sample data list approximately 32,000 clones. Sequenced input: blood buffy coat. The receptors were gathered from a woman between 18 and 70 years old with a cervical HPV16 infection that either progressed to CIN3+ or cleared (not recorded which).

A note on this clone: The read terminates 3 residues before the CDR3 end, so the remaining end is supplied by the germline J gene. The rearrangement uses TRBV10-3 and TRBJ2-1, with unresolved D. Germline V gene data show CDR1 as ENHRY and CDR2 as SYGVKD. V lost 3 bases and J 4 bases, leaving 10 bases between the germline ends. The CDR3 is 14 residues long. The DNA read from the CDR3 is TGTGCCATCAGTGATTCTGGGCTATACAATGAG. Amino acid sequence: CAISDSGLYNE. The entire CDR3 is CAISDSGLYNEQFF.

On this clone: The read stops 3 residues short of the end of the CDR3; the missing end is completed from the germline J gene. The V call is TRBV7-2, the J call TRBJ2-7; 8 bases are a match to TRBD2. Unmatched junction bases numbered 6, after V lost 1 base and J lost 4 bases. The CDR3 extends over 15 amino acids. CDR1 and CDR2 (germline): SGHTA, FQGNSA. The sequenced part of the CDR3 DNA is TGTGCCAGCAGCTTAGGAGCGGGGGCCCTGTACGAG. It encodes CASSLGAGALYE. The whole CDR3 reads CASSLGAGALYEQYF.

Notes on this clone: The read stops 3 residues short of the end of the CDR3; the missing end is completed from the germline J gene. This chain joins TRBV18 and TRBJ2-5; D might be TRBD1 (5 bases). V shed 4 bases and J shed 2 bases, with 14 bases lying between them. Germline CDR1 KGHSH, CDR2 LQKENI. The CDR3 extends over 15 amino acids. The sequenced part of the CDR3 DNA is TGTGCCAGCTCACGTACGATTCAGGGACAAGAGACC. Its protein product is CASSRTIQGQET. The complete CDR3 protein is CASSRTIQGQETQYF. The full variable domain, with the rest looked up from reference TRBV18 and TRBJ2-5, is NAGVMQNPRHLVRRRGQEARLRCSPMKGHSHVYWYRQLPEEGLKFMVYLQKENIIDESGMPKERFSAEFPKEGPSILRIQQVVRGDSAAYFCASSRTIQGQETQYFGPGTRLLVL.

On this clone: The read comes to an end 3 residues before the CDR3 does, leaving the germline J gene to fill in the end. The rearrangement uses TRBV2 and TRBJ2-1; D is possibly TRBD2 (6 bases). The CDR3 runs 14 residues. Germline CDR1 reads SNHLY; CDR2 reads FYNNEI. V lost 11 bases, J lost 6 bases, and 20 bases lay in between. This CDR3 reads CAGEETKTRNEQFF. The sequenced part of the CDR3 DNA is TGTGCCGGGGAGGAGACTAAGACCCGCAATGAG. Variable domain in full (rest from reference TRBV2 and TRBJ2-1): EPEVTQTPSHQVTQMGQEVILRCVPISNHLYFYWYRQILGQKVEFLVSFYNNEISEKSEIFDDQFSVERPDGSNFTLKIRSTKLEDSAMYFCAGEETKTRNEQFFGPGTRLTVL.

CDR3 protein: CASSRTGISSYEQYF. The CDR3 DNA, read in part, is TGTGCCAGCAGCCGAACGGGGATCTCTTCCTACGAG. The chain links TRBV7-2 to TRBJ2-7; maybe TRBD2 (5 bases). The read comes to an end 3 residues before the CDR3 does, leaving the germline J gene to fill in the end. Trimming took off 5 bases at V and 1 base at J, with 15 bases between the two ends. The CDR3 runs to 15 residues. Germline V gene data show CDR1 as SGHTA and CDR2 as FQGNSA.

As to this clone: The read is 3 residues too short to cover the CDR3 end, so that end is filled in from the germline J gene. This chain connects TRBV19 to TRBJ1-5; D may be TRBD1 (6 bases). The V gene lost 3 bases and the J gene lost 9 bases, with 15 bases spanning the gap. This CDR3 is 14 amino acids long. Germline CDR1 reads LNHDA; CDR2 reads SQIVND (reference sequence). CDR3 DNA (partial): TGTGCCAGTAGTATGCGACAGGACTTAGGGCCC. It is translated as CASSMRQDLGP. The entire CDR3 protein is CASSMRQDLGPQHF.

Notes on this clone: The DNA ends 3 residues before the CDR3 does, and the rest of the CDR3 is filled in from the germline J gene. The chain links TRBV30 to TRBJ2-4; 10 nucleotides align to TRBD1. The CDR3 is made up of 16 amino acids. Germline V gene data show CDR1 as GTSNPN and CDR2 as SVGIG (reference sequence). CDR3 sequence: CAWSFGTGAVNYGQYF. CDR3 bases read: TGTGCCTGGAGTTTTGGGACAGGGGCCGTAAACTATGGT.

As for this clone: Read data end 3 residues before the CDR3 end; the end is taken from the germline J gene. This chain connects TRBV6-2 or TRBV6-3 to TRBJ1-1; TRBD1 is a possible D gene (5 bases). Germline assignment: CDR1 MNHEY and CDR2 SVGEGT. CDR3 length: 15 amino acids. CDR3 loop: CASSYPSRGAGGAFF. The part of the CDR3 DNA that was read is TGTGCCAGCAGTTACCCGAGTCGCGGGGCGGGAGGA.

The CDR3 loop is CSALTGTSGGDTQYF. The DNA read from the CDR3 is TGCAGTGCACTCACCGGGACTAGCGGGGGGGATACG. The chain is built from TRBV20-1 and TRBJ2-3; 15 bases map to TRBD2. The read terminates 3 residues ahead of where the CDR3 ends, so the germline J gene completes it. With V trimmed by 6 bases and J by 6 bases, 7 bases remained unmatched. The germline V gene encodes CDR1 DFQATT and CDR2 SNEGSKA (reference sequence). There are 15 residues in the CDR3.

Details on this clone: The read ends 3 residues before the CDR3 terminus; that terminus is restored from the germline J gene. The chain joins TRBV7-2 to TRBJ2-7; the match to TRBD2 covers 9 bases. In germline, CDR1 is SGHTA, CDR2 FQGNSA. After removal of 5 bases from V and 6 bases from J, the junction contained 11 bases not matched to a gene. The length of the CDR3 is 15 residues. CDR3: CASSALAGKTGEQYF. The sequenced part of the CDR3 DNA is TGTGCCAGCAGCGCCCTAGCGGGGAAGACTGGCGAG.

As regards this clone: The read terminates 3 residues before the CDR3 end, so the remaining end is supplied by the germline J gene. This sequence joins TRBV6-2 or TRBV6-3 and TRBJ2-4; 10 bases fit TRBD1. CDR3 size: 15 residues. The V gene end was trimmed by 0 bases and the J gene end by 9 bases; junction bases not matched to a gene: 5. The germline gives CDR1 MNHEY, CDR2 SVGEGT. The chain's CDR3 is CASSYSRQGAGIQYF. The part of the CDR3 DNA that was read is TGTGCCAGCAGTTACTCGCGACAGGGGGCGGGCATT.

Concerning this clone: Read sequence stops 3 residues before the CDR3 end, and the germline J gene provides the missing end. The rearrangement uses TRBV7-9 and TRBJ1-4, with TRBD1 matching over 7 bases. The CDR3 spans 14 residues. V was clipped by 5 bases and J by 5 bases; unmatched bases: 5. Germline CDR1 reads SEHNR; CDR2 reads FQNEAQ (reference sequence). The CDR3 sequence is CASSLGQVNEKLFF. Partial CDR3 DNA: TGTGCCAGCAGCCTCGGACAGGTCAATGAAAAA.

For this clone: The read is 3 residues too short to cover the CDR3 end, so that end is filled in from the germline J gene. Distinct nucleotide sequences in the sample also encode this CDR3. The chain uses TRBV5-1 and TRBJ1-3, with D maybe TRBD1 (5 bases). V was pared by 0 bases and J by 4 bases, with 8 bases between. This CDR3 spans 14 amino acids. Germline V gene data show CDR1 as SGHRS and CDR2 as YFSETQ. Partial CDR3 DNA: TGCGCCAGCAGCTTGGAGGGGTCCGGAAACACC. As protein: CASSLEGSGNT. The whole CDR3 is CASSLEGSGNTIYF.

About this clone itself: The CDR3 end is not reached by the read, which stops 3 residues before it; the germline J gene fills it in. V usage is TRBV7-3 and J usage is TRBJ1-2; D may be TRBD1 (6 bases). Germline-derived CDR1 and CDR2 are SGHTA and FQGTGA. Trimming removed 5 bases from V and 1 base from J, with 14 bases in between. CDR3 length equals 15 residues. Partial CDR3 DNA: TGTGCCAGCAGCGAAACCGGGACAAATAACTATGGC. It codes for CASSETGTNNYG. The complete CDR3 sequence is CASSETGTNNYGYTF.

Comment on this clone: From the germline J gene comes the end of the CDR3, since the read stops 3 residues before it. The same CDR3 arises from other DNA sequences in this sample as well. The chain has TRBV5-7 and TRBJ1-3, with a tentative D call TRBD1 (5 bases). TRBV5-7 is an ORF for which the function is uncertain. V dropped 9 bases and J dropped 4 bases, with 17 bases sitting between them. This CDR3 has 14 residues. The CDR3 protein is CANQKGVTGNTIYF. The sequenced CDR3 bases are TGTGCCAACCAAAAAGGGGTTACGGGAAACACC.

As to this clone: The CDR3 end falls 3 residues outside the read, so it is completed with the germline J gene. The chain joins TRBV5-8 to TRBJ1-6, with 7 positions matching TRBD1. CDR1 is SGHTS and CDR2 is YDEGEE in the germline V gene. The CDR3 is 15 amino acids. Trimming removed 3 bases from V and 10 bases from J; junction bases left unmatched: 10. CDR3 in amino acids: CASSSRTGRWSPLHF. The sequenced part of the CDR3 DNA is TGTGCCAGCAGCTCTCGGACAGGCCGGTGGTCACCC.

With respect to this clone: The CDR3 extends 3 residues past the end of the read, so its final part is completed from the germline J gene. The rearrangement joins TRBV4-1 to TRBJ1-1; D may be TRBD1 (6 bases). The CDR3 extends over 16 amino acids. Germline CDR1 reads MGHRA; CDR2 reads YSYEKL. Trimming removed 0 bases from V and 0 bases from J, with 11 bases in between. CDR3 amino acids: CASSQDRTEVNTEAFF. The sequenced CDR3 bases are TGCGCCAGCAGCCAAGATCGGACAGAAGTGAACACTGAA.

A word on this clone: The read comes to an end 3 residues before the CDR3 does, leaving the germline J gene to fill in the end. This chain joins TRBV19 and TRBJ1-5; D may be TRBD1 (5 bases). CDR1 is LNHDA, CDR2 SQIVND, per germline (reference sequence). The CDR3 runs 15 residues. V was trimmed by 5 bases and J by 5 bases, leaving 16 bases between them. CDR3 loop: CASSFVGTGDQPQHF. The sequenced CDR3 bases are TGTGCCAGTAGTTTCGTTGGGACTGGAGATCAGCCC.

Worth noting for this clone: The read terminates 3 residues before the CDR3 end, so the remaining end is supplied by the germline J gene. The J gene is TRBJ1-4, the V gene TRBV29-1, with a tentative D call TRBD1 (6 bases). The ends were cut back, 6 bases at V and 0 bases at J, with 11 bases in the middle. This CDR3 has 14 residues. Germline loops: CDR1 SQVTM, CDR2 ANQGSEA. CDR3 sequence: CSVAHRATNEKLFF. The covered CDR3 bases are TGCAGCGTCGCACACAGGGCAACTAATGAAAAA.

About this clone itself: The sequenced fragment ends 3 residues before the CDR3 boundary, so the rest is inferred from the germline J gene. The V gene is TRBV7-8, the J gene TRBJ1-4; 9 bases match TRBD1. J was trimmed by 3 bases and V by 5 bases; bases with no gene match: 7. CDR1 and CDR2 from the germline V gene are SGHVS and FQNEAQ. The CDR3 is 16 residues long. The sequenced CDR3 bases are TGTGCCAGCAGCGTATTACAGGGGGCGGCTAATGAAAAA. Translated, it gives CASSVLQGAANEK. The whole CDR3 sequence reads CASSVLQGAANEKLFF.

Of note for this clone: The read comes to an end 3 residues before the CDR3 does, leaving the germline J gene to fill in the end. The rearrangement uses TRBV20-1 and TRBJ2-2; D unclear. Per the germline V gene, CDR1 is DFQATT and CDR2 is SNEGSKA (reference sequence). This CDR3 contains 13 residues. The CDR3 DNA, read in part, is TGCAGTGCTTTCACCGGGTCTGATGAAAAG. Amino acid sequence: CSAFTGSDEK. The entire CDR3 is CSAFTGSDEKLFF.

In regard to this clone: The CDR3 end lies 3 residues beyond the end of the read and is filled in from the germline J gene. The V gene is TRBV10-3, the J gene TRBJ1-2, with D uncertain. CDR1 ENHRY and CDR2 SYGVKD come from the germline V gene. CDR3 length: 11 amino acids. The germline V and J ends were trimmed by 10 bases and 5 bases, with 11 bases remaining between them. CDR3 loop: CATSGLYGYTF. The sequenced part of the CDR3 DNA is TGTGCCACCAGCGGACTTTATGGC.

CDR3: CASSLRAFGTDTYTF. The sequenced part of the CDR3 DNA is TGTGCCAGCAGCTTAAGGGCCTTCGGCACAGATACC. The chain uses TRBV7-2 and TRBJ1-2; no firm D call. Read sequence stops 3 residues before the CDR3 end, and the germline J gene provides the missing end. The CDR3 is 15 amino acids. CDR1 and CDR2 (germline): SGHTA, FQGNSA.

As regards this clone: With the read ending 3 residues before the CDR3 end, the germline J gene is used to fill in that end. V usage is TRBV5-4 and J usage is TRBJ1-4, with D possibly matching TRBD1 (5 bases). From germline, CDR1 is SGHNT and CDR2 YYREEE (reference sequence). V lost 3 bases and J lost 7, with 16 bases in between. The CDR3 runs 15 residues. The CDR3 reads CASSSGYQGGEKLFF. The covered CDR3 bases are TGTGCCAGCAGCTCTGGTTATCAGGGTGGTGAAAAA.

The sequenced CDR3 bases are TGTGCCAGCAGCCCCCGGGACACCCACCAAGAGACG. Translating it yields CASSPRDTHQET. The entire CDR3 protein is CASSPRDTHQETQYF. V gene TRBV11-1 combines with J gene TRBJ2-3; possible D gene TRBD1, 6 bases. The sequence runs out 3 residues before the end of the CDR3; the remainder is reconstructed from the germline J gene. In germline, CDR1 is SGHAT, CDR2 FQDESV (reference sequence). The CDR3 covers 15 residues.

A remark on this clone: One end of the junction is discordant with germline, which a read error may explain. The observed sequence ends 3 residues before the CDR3 terminus, with the missing tail filled in from the germline J gene. This chain links TRBV19 with TRBJ1-1; D is uncertain. The CDR3 contains 13 residues. CDR1 and CDR2 (germline): LNHDA, SQIVND (reference sequence). The part of the CDR3 DNA that was read is TGTGCCAGTAGTGTACAGATGAACGCTGAA. This encodes CASSVQMNAE. The full CDR3 reads CASSVQMNAEAFF.

To note about this clone: Coverage ceases 3 residues before the CDR3 finishes, and the germline J gene fills in the end. The chain is built from TRBV29-1 and TRBJ2-1, with 8 bases aligning to TRBD2. V lost 4 bases and J lost 6; bases outside the gene matches: 5. Germline CDR1 and CDR2: SQVTM and ANQGSEA. CDR3 length: 13 residues. The sequenced CDR3 bases are TGCAGCGTTGCCGGACTAGCTGCCAATGAG. Protein: CSVAGLAANE. The CDR3 in full is CSVAGLAANEQFF.

A remark on this clone: Sequence at one end of the junction differs from germline and may be a read error. The DNA read from the CDR3 is TGTGCCAGCAGCTTAGCGGGAACCGGGACAGGGGCGTCAGAGACG. It yields the protein CASSLAGTGTGASET. The complete CDR3 protein is CASSLAGTGTGASETQYF. The rearrangement joins TRBV7-2 to TRBJ2-3; TRBD1 aligns across 10 bases. The read terminates 3 residues before the CDR3 end, so the remaining end is supplied by the germline J gene. CDR1 and CDR2 (germline): SGHTA, FQGNSA. This CDR3 is built from 18 residues.